The clone carrying this T cell receptor (beta chain) was observed a single time. The data originate from a study of blood T cell repertoires in COVID-19. Study-wide context: Sample material is recorded as cDNA or gDNA derived from T cells, B-cell-depleted T cells, or PBMCs.

Germline V gives CDR1 LGHDT, CDR2 YNNKEL (reference sequence). V was shortened by 1 base and J by 2 bases, with 18 bases between the two germline ends. This CDR3 has 18 amino acids. Under the authors' procedure: For nucleated cells, counts were estimated from reference gene primer amplification. TCRdb's table, derived via immunoSEQ multiplex PCR, lists solely in-frame clones and lacks some. The V and J calls and clone size are taken from that table; D and trimming were inferred from the DNA. The sample shows 100,000 to 150,000 clones, 65% to 90% of them seen only once. This TCR derives from a man older than 75 with active or convalescent COVID-19. The chain carries TRBV3-1 (or the pseudogene TRBV3-2) and TRBJ1-5; D is perhaps TRBD1 (5 bases). Sample: peripheral blood. Here the CDR3 DNA reads TGTGCCAGCAGCCAAGTCGAATTGGCGGGAGGGGGCAATCAGCCCCAGCATTTT. Residues: CASSQVELAGGGNQPQHF.